This T cell receptor beta chain is drawn from a study of a mutant IDH1 vaccine in newly diagnosed glioma. The CDR3 spans 16 residues. Per germline, CDR1 SGDLS and CDR2 YYNGEE. With V trimmed by 0 bases and J by 2 bases, 6 bases remained unmatched. Generated by immunoSEQ multiplex PCR, the TCRdb table keeps only in-frame clones and is missing some. This repertoire shows 75,000 to 85,000 clones, around 90% found once; its top ten account for about 0.6%. Indicated time point: week 5, during vaccination. What each vaccine dose contained was 300 ug of mutant IDH1 20-mer peptide, accompanied by topical imiquimod. Comment on this clone: The antigen is undetermined.

This material consisted of PBMCs, taken from a glioma patient whose treatment included an IDH1 peptide vaccine. The chain links TRBV9 to TRBJ2-7, with 9 bases matching TRBD2. The receptor was isolated from a woman between 45 and 65 years old with glioma. CDR3 DNA sequence: TGTGCCAGCAGCGTAGCTGGGGTAGCGGGGGCCTACGAGCAGTACTTC. Amino acid sequence: CASSVAGVAGAYEQYF.